Described below is a single T cell receptor (beta chain) sequence and its context. The antigen is not known. Expressed TCRB transcripts were sequenced because the isolated RNA had all been reverse transcribed beforehand. The study sequenced naive, central memory and regulatory T cell samples to an average of roughly 3.4 million reads. Assay used: immunoSEQ multiplex PCR; TCRdb lists only in-frame clones, some missing. Seen here are 150,000 to 180,000 clones, 10% observed once, and the top ten hold roughly 0.5%. This sample was taken from a study of beta chain features in type 1 diabetes. Overall study findings and caveats: Insertion counts at VDJ junctions were lower in type 1 diabetes patients, who also showed more deletions there. Shorter TCRB CDR3s, moderately but significantly so, were found in Type 1 diabetes patients in all four CD4+ subsets.

The CDR3 consists of 15 residues. Trimming cost V 5 bases and J 4 bases, with 16 bases left between them. Germline lookup yields CDR1 SGHTA and CDR2 FQGNSA. Via the markers CD45RO/CCR7/CD25/CD127/CD95/CD27, stem cell-like memory, regulatory, central memory and naive CD4+ cells were sorted. Purity (above 98%) was reached by all sorted populations. Source material: central memory CD4+ T cells from blood. The TCR originated in a man aged 30 to 45 with type 1 diabetes. The chain is built from TRBV7-2 and TRBJ2-3; the D is unclear. DNA for the CDR3: TGTGCCAGCAGCCCCCTTGGAGCGTTTCCAGATACGCAGTATTTT. This translates into CASSPLGAFPDTQYF.